These T cell receptor beta chains were read from a single sample in a study of blood T cell repertoires in COVID-19. The protocol was immunoSEQ multiplex PCR, while the TCRdb copy is restricted to in-frame clones and leaves out a portion. The sample has 250,000 to 300,000 clones, about four fifths seen once. Sequencing input: peripheral blood. These receptors all come from an older woman with active or convalescent COVID-19. Each CDR3 is given with its conserved first and last residue. The D gene is left open where the match is weak. Only part of the rows carry a size: once, few, many, or a class if the clone is expanded.

v_call,d_call,clone_size,j_call,cdr3_aa,cdr3_nt
TRBV14,TRBD1,-,TRBJ1-4,CASSSTLQGAVGEKLFF,TGTGCCAGCAGCTCGACATTACAGGGGGCGGTGGGTGAAAAACTGTTTTTT
TRBV9,-,-,TRBJ1-3,CASSPGEHSGNTIYF,TGTGCCAGCAGCCCGGGGGAGCACTCTGGAAACACCATATATTTT
TRBV5-5,-,-,TRBJ1-1,CATSGTTNTEAFF,TGTGCCACCTCCGGGACAACGAACACTGAAGCTTTCTTT
TRBV7-2,TRBD1,once,TRBJ1-6,CASSLVGQGTSPLHF,TGTGCCAGCAGCTTAGTTGGACAGGGCACTTCACCCCTCCACTTT
TRBV3-1/TRBV3-2,-,-,TRBJ2-5,CASSPQGNVKETQYF,TGTGCCAGCAGCCCCCAGGGGAATGTGAAAGAGACCCAGTACTTC
TRBV19,-,-,TRBJ1-1,CAVSGTDYGMNTEAFF,TGTGCCGTCTCCGGGACGGACTATGGGATGAACACTGAAGCTTTCTTT
TRBV5-5,TRBD2,-,TRBJ2-5,CASSFLAGGQETQYF,TGTGCCAGCAGCTTCTTAGCGGGGGGCCAAGAGACCCAGTACTTC
TRBV4-2,TRBD1,-,TRBJ1-2,CASSAGQGMNGYTF,TGTGCCAGCAGCGCGGGACAGGGGATGAATGGCTACACCTTC
TRBV2,-,-,TRBJ1-1,CASSGVIVNTEAFF,TGTGCCAGCAGTGGTGTAATTGTGAACACTGAAGCTTTCTTT
TRBV2,-,-,TRBJ1-5,CASSFSGAWGNQPQHF,TGTGCCAGCAGTTTTTCAGGGGCGTGGGGCAATCAGCCCCAGCATTTT
TRBV2,TRBD1,-,TRBJ1-6,CASSADVTGFGSPLHF,TGTGCCAGCAGTGCCGACGTGACAGGGTTTGGATCACCCCTCCACTTT
TRBV4-2,TRBD1,-,TRBJ2-2,CASTSSGQGGIGELFF,TGTGCCAGCACGAGCTCCGGACAGGGGGGTATCGGGGAGCTGTTTTTT
TRBV18,TRBD2,-,TRBJ2-7,CASSPPSGGSYEQYF,TGTGCCAGCTCACCACCTAGCGGGGGCTCCTACGAGCAGTACTTC
TRBV9,TRBD2,few,TRBJ2-1,CASSVASGGWNEQFF,TGTGCCAGCAGCGTAGCTAGCGGGGGGTGGAATGAGCAGTTCTTC
TRBV12-3/TRBV12-4,-,-,TRBJ1-5,CASSFLPGLQHF,TGTGCCAGCAGTTTCCTTCCGGGACTCCAGCATTTT
TRBV7-9,-,-,TRBJ2-3,CASSRLADTQYF,TGTGCCAGCAGCCGGCTAGCAGATACGCAGTATTTT
TRBV6-5,TRBD1,-,TRBJ2-2,CASTPDRAPTRELFF,TGTGCCAGCACACCGGACAGGGCCCCCACCCGGGAGCTGTTTTTT
TRBV6-5,TRBD1,few,TRBJ1-1,CASSHRGGGTEAFF,TGTGCCAGCAGTCACAGGGGGGGAGGCACTGAAGCTTTCTTT
TRBV28,TRBD2,-,TRBJ2-7,CASSTPQRGDYEQYF,TGTGCCAGCAGTACCCCGCAGCGGGGGGACTACGAGCAGTACTTC
TRBV29-1,-,-,TRBJ1-1,CSVPTVMNTEAFF,TGCAGCGTTCCGACAGTGATGAACACTGAAGCTTTCTTT
TRBV6-6,-,-,TRBJ2-2,CASSRTTGWAGELFF,TGTGCCAGCAGTCGCACTACAGGGTGGGCCGGGGAGCTGTTTTTT
TRBV4-2,TRBD1,-,TRBJ1-2,CASSHLDRGNYGYTF,TGTGCCAGCAGCCACCTCGACAGGGGGAACTATGGCTACACCTTC
TRBV5-1,-,-,TRBJ2-5,CASSSTGQETQYF,TGCGCCAGCAGTTCCACCGGCCAAGAGACCCAGTACTTC
TRBV5-1,TRBD2,-,TRBJ2-2,CASSSGGGTGELFF,TGCGCCAGCAGCTCCGGGGGGGGCACCGGGGAGCTGTTTTTT
TRBV13,TRBD1,-,TRBJ1-2,CASSLVQGVYFNYGYTF,TGTGCCAGCAGCTTAGTACAGGGGGTCTACTTTAACTATGGCTACACCTTC
TRBV30,TRBD2,-,TRBJ2-3,CAGTISTDTQYF,TGTGCCGGGACTATCAGCACAGATACGCAGTATTTT
TRBV6-2/TRBV6-3,TRBD1,-,TRBJ1-2,CASSDAGDRAYGYTF,TGTGCCAGCAGCGACGCCGGGGACAGGGCTTATGGCTACACCTTC
TRBV5-1,TRBD2,-,TRBJ2-5,CASRFLAGGLETQYF,TGCGCCAGCAGATTTCTAGCGGGGGGGCTCGAGACCCAGTACTTC
TRBV3-1/TRBV3-2,TRBD2,-,TRBJ2-3,CASRGSGGATDTQYF,TGTGCCAGTAGAGGGAGCGGGGGAGCCACAGATACGCAGTATTTT
TRBV7-9,TRBD2,once,TRBJ2-1,CASQRGNNEQFF,TGTGCCAGCCAGCGGGGCAACAATGAGCAGTTCTTC
TRBV30,-,few,TRBJ2-2,CAWSPDTGELFF,TGTGCCTGGAGCCCAGACACCGGGGAGCTGTTTTTT
TRBV6-2/TRBV6-3,TRBD2,-,TRBJ2-1,CASSRTSGSYNEQFF,TGTGCCAGCAGTCGAACTAGCGGGAGCTACAATGAGCAGTTCTTC